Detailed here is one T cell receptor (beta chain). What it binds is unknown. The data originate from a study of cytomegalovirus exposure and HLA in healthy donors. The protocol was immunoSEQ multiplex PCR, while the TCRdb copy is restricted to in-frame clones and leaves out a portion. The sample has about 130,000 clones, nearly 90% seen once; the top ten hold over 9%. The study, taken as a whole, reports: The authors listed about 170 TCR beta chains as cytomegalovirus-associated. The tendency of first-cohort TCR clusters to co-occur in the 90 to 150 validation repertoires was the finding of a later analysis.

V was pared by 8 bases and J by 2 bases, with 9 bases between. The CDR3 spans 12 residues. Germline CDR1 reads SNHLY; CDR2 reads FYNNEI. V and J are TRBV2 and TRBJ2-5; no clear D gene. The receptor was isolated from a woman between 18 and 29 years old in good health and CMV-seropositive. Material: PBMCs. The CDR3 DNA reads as TGTGCCAGCTGGAGAGGACAAGAGACCCAGTACTTC. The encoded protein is CASWRGQETQYF.